The rows below give T cell receptor beta chains drawn from one sample of a study of T cells in Graves' hyperthyroidism and ophthalmopathy. MiXCR, applied by TCRdb to the multiplex PCR reads, yields one record per CDR3 protein. The sample includes over 400,000 distinct CDR3 sequences, roughly 23% seen only once; the top ten take less than 65%. Sequenced sample: blood. These TCRs come from a woman aged 70-85 years with Graves' ophthalmopathy. CDR3s include the opening cysteine and the closing phenylalanine or tryptophan. Not every row has a clone size; where given, it reads once, few, many or a size class.

j_call clone_size cdr3_length v_call cdr3_aa
TRBJ2-3 few 15 TRBV27 CASRVIAGNADTQYF
TRBJ2-2 few 17 TRBV7-6 CASSFGQGWRNTGELFF
TRBJ1-1 few 13 TRBV12-3/TRBV12-4 CASSLQEGTEAFF
TRBJ2-5 many 15 TRBV28 CASSLSGTGKETQYF
TRBJ1-4 . 14 TRBV28 CASSTDRPNGKLFF
TRBJ1-5 many 13 TRBV30 CAWSARDDQPQHF
TRBJ1-5 many 14 TRBV3-1 CASSPAGSNQPQHF
TRBJ2-1 few 18 TRBV24-1 CATSEGTSGVPIVDEQFF
TRBJ2-3 few 14 TRBV20-1 CSASGTPGTDTQYF
TRBJ2-3 many 15 TRBV9 CASSVSGTSTDTQYF
TRBJ2-2 few 17 TRBV6-1 CASTRTSGRADHGELFF
TRBJ1-6 many 15 TRBV7-2 CASSPGQYVNSPLHF
TRBJ1-1 many 12 TRBV2 CASKTGYGEAFF
TRBJ2-5 . 16 TRBV5-1 CASSLSAGTGGETQYF
TRBJ2-1 few 14 TRBV24-1 CATSSYRGLDEQFF
TRBJ2-1 . 13 TRBV11-3 CASRLTGGDEQFF
TRBJ1-2 once 13 TRBV20-1 CSAPTGTGCGYTF
TRBJ1-2 . 13 TRBV28 CASNLQGGYGYTF
TRBJ2-7 many 14 TRBV2 CASSERQGAREQYF
TRBJ1-4 . 15 TRBV6-5 CASSYQRRIGEKLFF
TRBJ2-5 many 14 TRBV11-2 CASSLQDLQETQYF
TRBJ2-5 . 14 TRBV6-1 CASKPGQAQETQYF
TRBJ2-1 . 14 TRBV24-1 CATRSGLNYDHQFF
TRBJ2-2 . 16 TRBV19 CASSIFGTLNTGELFF
TRBJ2-7 medium-sized 15 TRBV3-1 CASSPPGQGQDEQYF
TRBJ2-2 . 14 TRBV5-1 CASSLGPNTAELFF
TRBJ2-3 . 16 TRBV9 CASSVGRAGYTDTQYF
TRBJ2-5 many 14 TRBV7-9 CASATGGLKETQYF
TRBJ2-1 few 16 TRBV18 CASSRASGRSYNEQFF
TRBJ2-3 . 17 TRBV3-1 CASSLGTSGWGTDTQYF
TRBJ2-7 few 17 TRBV6-2/TRBV6-3 CASREMTGGLFPNEQYF
TRBJ2-5 . 14 TRBV6-1 CAIRGLAGAETQYF
TRBJ2-7 few 13 TRBV3-1 CASSLEGALEQYF
TRBJ1-2 . 13 TRBV20-1 CSARDTKNYGYTF
TRBJ2-3 many 13 TRBV28 CASGTSGTDTQYF
TRBJ2-7 few 16 TRBV19 CASSIVGGMGSYEQYF
TRBJ2-3 . 12 TRBV11-2 CASSYFTDTQYF
TRBJ2-7 . 15 TRBV6-1 CASSERRAGSLEQYF
TRBJ1-1 . 14 TRBV20-1 CSARRDRDVSEAFF
TRBJ2-3 . 14 TRBV7-3 CASSFQGGADTQYF
TRBJ2-5 . 13 TRBV5-1 CASGDSGPETQYF
TRBJ2-1 many 16 TRBV2 CASSPPGGGNYNEQFF
TRBJ2-4 . 17 TRBV5-1 CASSSPQGDLAKNIQYF
TRBJ1-2 few 13 TRBV7-9 CASSSPLNYGYTF
TRBJ2-1 few 13 TRBV30 CAWTSGVYNEQFF
TRBJ1-5 . 13 TRBV4-1 CASSSTGYQPQHF
TRBJ2-1 many 14 TRBV3-1 CASSQRGSYNEQFF
TRBJ2-7 . 12 TRBV2 CASTRVPYEQYF
TRBJ2-3 . 16 TRBV27 CASSFGFSLRADTQYF
TRBJ2-1 many 15 TRBV7-9 CASSPTGLPLNEQFF
TRBJ2-7 few 16 TRBV27 CASSSLQVRGSYEQYF
TRBJ2-7 few 13 TRBV6-1 CASSTPSSYEQYF
TRBJ2-4 few 18 TRBV3-1 CASSQDTRWGVAKNIQYF
TRBJ1-1 many 13 TRBV20-1 CSARTTGDTEAFF
TRBJ2-1 . 15 TRBV6-1 CASSAGAGGYNEQFF
TRBJ2-3 . 18 TRBV4-3 CASSQEISGGRATDTQYF
TRBJ1-4 . 14 TRBV3-1 CASSHGTVNQKLFF
TRBJ2-3 . 13 TRBV7-2 CASSPPVSDTQYF
TRBJ2-7 many 13 TRBV28 CASRSTGEREQYF